This record covers a single TCR beta chain. This specimen comes from a study of blood T cell repertoires in COVID-19. The protocol was immunoSEQ multiplex PCR, while the TCRdb copy is restricted to in-frame clones and leaves out a portion. The sample yields 75,000 to 95,000 clones, around four fifths seen once. Germline-derived CDR1 and CDR2 are SGHRS and YFSETQ. The CDR3 has 16 amino acids. The rearrangement links TRBV5-1 to TRBJ2-1; 8 nucleotides line up with TRBD2. Sequenced sample: peripheral blood. The clonotype was recovered from an elderly man with active or convalescent COVID-19. For the CDR3, the DNA is TGCCCCATGAGCGGGAGCTCATATGTAACCTACAATGAGCAGTTCTTC. Encoded protein: CPMSGSSYVTYNEQFF.